These 24 T cell receptor beta chains were sequenced from one sample in a study of CD8 T cells in Susac syndrome. Random hexamers served to reverse transcribe roughly 0.5 to 1 ug RNA. TCRdb re-called the immunoSEQ multiplex PCR reads with MiXCR, one entry per CDR3 protein. The table lists just over 80,000 distinct CDR3 sequences, about 93% of them singletons. Sequencing was carried out using CD8+ T cells from PBMCs. These receptors were obtained from a human donor in good health.

This rearrangement joins TRBV5-1 to TRBJ2-1, with D possibly being TRBD2 (6 bases). Germline V gene sequence: CDR1 SGHRS, CDR2 YFSETQ. V gave up 3 bases and J gave up 10 bases, with 17 bases separating them. The CDR3 extends over 14 amino acids. The CDR3 region has the DNA TGCGCCAGCAGCTGGGGGACTGGTCCAGGCGAGCAGTTCTTC. Translating it yields CASSWGTGPGEQFF.

The chain joins TRBV20-1 to TRBJ2-2; TRBD2 aligns across 14 bases. The junction had 2 bases not matched to a gene; V was cut back by 3 bases and J by 2 bases. Germline V gives CDR1 DFQATT, CDR2 SNEGSKA (reference sequence). The CDR3 length is 16 residues. The chain's CDR3 is CSARTSGRANTGELFF. CDR3 DNA: TGCAGTGCTAGGACTAGCGGGAGGGCCAACACCGGGGAGCTGTTTTTT.

The rearrangement joins TRBV7-8 to TRBJ2-1, with unresolved D. Between the trimmed V and J ends, which lost 3 bases and 1 base, there was a span of 16 bases. This CDR3 comprises 17 residues. Germline CDR1 is SGHVS and CDR2 is FQNEAQ. The CDR3 reads CASSFFSADVSYNEQFF. The CDR3 DNA follows: TGTGCCAGCAGCTTCTTTTCGGCAGATGTATCCTACAATGAGCAGTTCTTC.

This clonotype has only one observation. The rearrangement joins TRBV25-1 to TRBJ1-1, with D possibly TRBD1 on 5 matching bases. The CDR3 extends over 14 amino acids. V shed 2 bases and J shed 4 bases, with 11 bases lying between them. Per the germline V gene, CDR1 is MGHDK and CDR2 is SYGVNS. The CDR3 coding sequence is TGTGCCAGCAGTGAAGGGCAGGGTGTCACTGAAGCTTTCTTT. Translated: CASSEGQGVTEAFF.

V is TRBV6-5 and J is TRBJ1-4; 10 bases line up with TRBD1. The length of the CDR3 is 15 residues. Losses at the gene ends were 5 bases for V and 5 bases for J; bases not matched to a gene: 5. Germline V gene lookup returns CDR1 MNHEY and CDR2 SVGAGI. CDR3 sequence reads: CASSGTGDWNEKLFF. The CDR3 DNA follows: TGTGCCAGCAGTGGGACAGGGGATTGGAATGAAAAACTGTTTTTT.

Only a few counts were recorded for this clonotype. This chain connects TRBV11-3 to TRBJ1-1; D is possibly TRBD1 (5 bases). The V and J ends lost 6 bases and 1 base respectively, with 9 bases between them. The germline V gene has CDR1 SGHNT and CDR2 YENEEA. This CDR3 contains 13 residues. CDR3 region: CASSLGTNTEAFF. For the CDR3, the DNA is TGTGCCAGCAGTCTCGGGACGAACACTGAAGCTTTCTTT.

The chain is built from TRBV4-1 and TRBJ2-1; 8 bases line up with TRBD2. This CDR3 contains 17 residues. With 3 bases clipped from V and 8 bases from J, the junction kept 15 bases outside the gene matches. CDR1 is MGHRA, CDR2 YSYEKL, per germline. The CDR3 loop reads CASSQFLAGSMRDEQFF. The CDR3 region has the DNA TGCGCCAGCAGCCAGTTCCTAGCGGGTTCCATGAGGGATGAGCAGTTCTTC.

The V and J genes are TRBV29-1 and TRBJ2-1; 12 nucleotides match TRBD1. With 3 bases clipped from V and 10 bases from J, the junction kept 16 bases outside the gene matches. This CDR3 spans 17 amino acids. Germline V lookup: CDR1 SQVTM, CDR2 ANQGSEA. The CDR3 loop is CSVDGGQGAGDGIEQFF. The CDR3 DNA follows: TGCAGCGTTGATGGGGGACAGGGGGCCGGTGATGGGATAGAGCAGTTCTTC.

V gene TRBV7-9 combines with J gene TRBJ2-1; TRBD2 is a possible D gene (6 bases). Trimming took off 5 bases at V and 2 bases at J, with 10 bases between the two ends. The CDR3 loop spans 14 amino acids. CDR1 and CDR2 from the germline V gene are SEHNR and FQNEAQ (reference sequence). CDR3 residues: CASSVGLTYNEQFF. The CDR3 DNA follows: TGTGCCAGCAGCGTGGGACTTACCTACAATGAGCAGTTCTTC.

This chain links TRBV6-5 with TRBJ2-1, with 10 bases fitting TRBD2. Losses at the gene ends were 4 bases for V and 6 bases for J; bases not matched to a gene: 3. This CDR3 comprises 14 residues. CDR1 MNHEY and CDR2 SVGAGI come from the germline V gene. The CDR3 is CASSWSSGSNEQFF. For the CDR3, the DNA is TGTGCCAGCAGTTGGTCTAGCGGGAGCAATGAGCAGTTCTTC.

This chain links TRBV20-1 with TRBJ2-7; TRBD2 aligns across 7 bases. J was trimmed by 1 base and V by 0 bases; bases with no gene match: 6. This CDR3 is 15 amino acids long. CDR1 is DFQATT and CDR2 is SNEGSKA in the germline V gene (reference sequence). The CDR3, as DNA: TGCAGTGCTAGAGATCTCCGGGGAGGGTCCTACGAGCAGTACTTC. This encodes CSARDLRGGSYEQYF.

The chain links TRBV12-3 or TRBV12-4 to TRBJ1-1, with 7 bases that match TRBD1. This CDR3 is 13 amino acids long. V lost 11 bases and J lost 0; bases outside the gene matches: 6. The CDR3 sequence: CAGRDSLNTEAFF. CDR3 DNA: TGTGCCGGGAGGGACAGTTTGAACACTGAAGCTTTCTTT.

The rearrangement uses TRBV19 and TRBJ1-5; D is perhaps TRBD1 (5 bases). Germline V gene sequence: CDR1 LNHDA, CDR2 SQIVND (reference sequence). The CDR3 spans 16 residues. Trimming removed 3 bases at V and 3 bases at J, with 15 bases between. CDR3 protein: CASSIVGGRVNQPQHF. CDR3 nucleotide sequence: TGTGCCAGTAGTATTGTTGGGGGACGGGTCAATCAGCCCCAGCATTTT.

J is TRBJ2-3 and V is TRBV7-9, with D perhaps assigned TRBD1 or TRBD2 (5 bases each). CDR1 SEHNR and CDR2 FQNEAQ come from the germline V gene (reference sequence). The CDR3 totals 15 residues. The V end was cut by 6 bases, the J end by 0 bases, with 13 bases between. The CDR3: CASSPNGASTDTQYF. CDR3 DNA: TGTGCCAGCAGTCCAAACGGGGCAAGCACAGATACGCAGTATTTT.

The chain combines TRBV27 with TRBJ1-1; D gene uncertain. CDR3 length: 11 amino acids. The ends were cut back, 8 bases at V and 7 bases at J, with 11 bases in the middle. Germline CDR1 and CDR2: MNHEY and SMNVEV (reference sequence). The CDR3 sequence: CASGRRFEAFF. The CDR3 nucleotides are TGTGCCAGCGGAAGACGGTTTGAAGCTTTCTTT.

The V gene is TRBV12-5, the J gene TRBJ1-6; D is unresolved. Germline CDR1 is LGHNT and CDR2 is FRNRAP. The length of the CDR3 is 16 residues. Trimming took 5 bases from V and 0 from J, leaving 11 bases between them. The CDR3 protein is CASGVGSTSYNSPLHF. CDR3 DNA: TGTGCTAGTGGTGTCGGGTCGACCTCCTATAATTCACCCCTCCACTTT.

The V call is TRBV20-1, the J call TRBJ2-7; D might be TRBD2 (7 bases). CDR3 size: 15 residues. Trimming pared 6 bases from V and 3 bases from J, leaving 21 bases between. CDR1 is DFQATT and CDR2 is SNEGSKA in the germline V gene (reference sequence). As DNA, the CDR3 is TGCAGTGCCGAGGGGGGGCGGAGCCGACGCTACGAGCAGTACTTC. Amino acids: CSAEGGRSRRYEQYF.

The rearrangement links TRBV6-5 to TRBJ2-5; maybe TRBD1 (6 bases). The CDR3 covers 15 residues. From germline, CDR1 is MNHEY and CDR2 SVGAGI. The V end was cut by 0 bases, the J end by 3 bases, with 11 bases between. In DNA form, the CDR3 reads TGTGCCAGCAGTTACTCGCGCAGGACAGAAGAGACCCAGTACTTC. Its translation: CASSYSRRTEETQYF.

The rearrangement uses TRBV28 and TRBJ2-5; weak D call: TRBD2 (5 bases). The germline gives CDR1 MDHEN, CDR2 SYDVKM. V lost 2 bases and J lost 5, with 21 bases in between. The CDR3 is 17 amino acids. The CDR3 spells CASSLPVGREWEETQYF. The CDR3 DNA reads as TGTGCCAGCAGTTTACCTGTTGGTAGGGAGTGGGAGGAGACCCAGTACTTC.

The rearrangement links TRBV27 to TRBJ2-1; D might be TRBD1 or TRBD2, each matching 5 bases. V was pared by 5 bases and J by 3 bases, with 8 bases between. The length of the CDR3 is 13 residues. Germline values: CDR1 MNHEY, CDR2 SMNVEV (reference sequence). The CDR3 here is CASSGTYYNEQFF. In nucleotides, the CDR3 is TGTGCCAGCAGTGGGACCTACTACAATGAGCAGTTCTTC.

This sequence joins TRBV27 and TRBJ2-7; D is possibly TRBD2 (6 bases). Germline V lookup: CDR1 MNHEY, CDR2 SMNVEV (reference sequence). V was cut by 3 bases and J by 3 bases, with 21 bases left in between. CDR3 size: 17 residues. CDR3 amino acids: CASSLIFSGTGNYEQYF. The CDR3 nucleotides read TGTGCCAGCAGTTTGATTTTCTCCGGGACTGGAAACTACGAGCAGTACTTC.

V and J are TRBV27 and TRBJ2-1, with 8 bases matching TRBD2. The junction had 4 bases not matched to a gene; V was cut back by 3 bases and J by 6 bases. The CDR3 runs 14 residues. The germline CDR1 and CDR2 sequences are MNHEY and SMNVEV (reference sequence). The CDR3 DNA is TGTGCCAGCAGTTTCGGCCGGGGGGGCAATGAGCAGTTCTTC. Translation gives CASSFGRGGNEQFF.

This chain uses TRBV7-8 with TRBJ2-7; no definite D call. The CDR3 covers 13 residues. V shed 2 bases and J shed 3 bases, with 8 bases lying between them. CDR1 SGHVS and CDR2 FQNEAQ come from the germline V gene. CDR3 bases: TGTGCCAGCAGCTTAAATACGGGCTACGAGCAGTACGTC. This gives the protein CASSLNTGYEQYV.

The rearrangement links TRBV20-1 to TRBJ2-7; D is undetermined. V lost 3 bases and J lost 2, with 11 bases in between. In germline, CDR1 is DFQATT, CDR2 SNEGSKA (reference sequence). The CDR3 is 13 amino acids. CDR3 sequence: CSARTRAAYEQYF. The CDR3 region has the DNA TGCAGTGCTAGGACCAGAGCCGCCTACGAGCAGTACTTC.